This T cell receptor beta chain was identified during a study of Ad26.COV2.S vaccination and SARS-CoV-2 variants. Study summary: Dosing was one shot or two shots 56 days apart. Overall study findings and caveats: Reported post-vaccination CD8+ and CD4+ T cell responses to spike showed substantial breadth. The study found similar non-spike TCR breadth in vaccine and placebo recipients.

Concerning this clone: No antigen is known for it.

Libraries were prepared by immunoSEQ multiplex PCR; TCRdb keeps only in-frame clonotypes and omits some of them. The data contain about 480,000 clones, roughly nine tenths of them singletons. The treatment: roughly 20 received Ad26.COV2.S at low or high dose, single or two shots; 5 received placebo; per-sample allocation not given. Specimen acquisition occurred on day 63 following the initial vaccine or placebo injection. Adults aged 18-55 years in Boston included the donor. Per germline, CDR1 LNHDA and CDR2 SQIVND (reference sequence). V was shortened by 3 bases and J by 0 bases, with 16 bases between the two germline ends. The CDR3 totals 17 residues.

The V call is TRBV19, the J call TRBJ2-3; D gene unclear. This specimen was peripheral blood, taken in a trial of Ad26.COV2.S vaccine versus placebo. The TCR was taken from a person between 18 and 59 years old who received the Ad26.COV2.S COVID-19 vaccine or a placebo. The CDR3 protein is CASSISVWSRSTDTQYF. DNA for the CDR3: TGTGCCAGTAGTATTTCCGTGTGGAGCAGGAGCACAGATACGCAGTATTTT.